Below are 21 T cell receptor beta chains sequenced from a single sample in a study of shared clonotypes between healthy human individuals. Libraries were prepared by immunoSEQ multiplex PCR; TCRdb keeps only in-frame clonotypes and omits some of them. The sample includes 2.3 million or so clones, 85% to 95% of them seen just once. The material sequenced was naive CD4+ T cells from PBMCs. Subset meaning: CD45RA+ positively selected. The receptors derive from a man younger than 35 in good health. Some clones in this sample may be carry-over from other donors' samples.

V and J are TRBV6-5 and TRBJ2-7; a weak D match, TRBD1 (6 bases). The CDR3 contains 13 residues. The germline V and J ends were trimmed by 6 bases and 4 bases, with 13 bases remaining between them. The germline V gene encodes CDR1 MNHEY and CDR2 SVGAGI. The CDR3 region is CASRPTGMYEQYF. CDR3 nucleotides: TGTGCCAGCAGACCAACAGGGATGTACGAGCAGTACTTC.

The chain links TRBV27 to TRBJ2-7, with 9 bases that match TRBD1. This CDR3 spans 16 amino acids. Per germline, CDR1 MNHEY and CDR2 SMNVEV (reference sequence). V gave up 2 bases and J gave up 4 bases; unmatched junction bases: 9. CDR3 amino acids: CASSLRGGTGSYEQYF. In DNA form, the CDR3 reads TGTGCCAGCAGTTTACGGGGCGGGACAGGGAGTTACGAGCAGTACTTC.

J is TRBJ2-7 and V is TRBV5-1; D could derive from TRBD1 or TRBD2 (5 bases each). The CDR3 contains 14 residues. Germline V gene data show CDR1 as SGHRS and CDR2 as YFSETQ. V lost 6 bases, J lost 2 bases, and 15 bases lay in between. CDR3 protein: CASTQIEGTYEQYF. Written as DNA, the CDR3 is TGCGCCAGCACTCAGATAGAGGGGACCTACGAGCAGTACTTC.

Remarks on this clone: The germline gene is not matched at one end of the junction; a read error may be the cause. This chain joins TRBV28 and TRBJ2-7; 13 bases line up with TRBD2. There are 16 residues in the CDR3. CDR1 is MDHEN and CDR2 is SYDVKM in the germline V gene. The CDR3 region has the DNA TGTGCCAGCAGTTCCCCCGGGACTAGCGGGAACTACGGGCAGTACTTC. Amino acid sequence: CASSSPGTSGNYGQYF. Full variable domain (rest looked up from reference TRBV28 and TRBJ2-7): DVKVTQSSRYLVKRTGEKVFLECVQDMDHENMFWYRQDPGLGLRLIYFSYDVKMKEKGDIPEGYSVSREKKERFSLILESASTNQTSMYLCASSSPGTSGNYGQYFGPGTRLTVT.

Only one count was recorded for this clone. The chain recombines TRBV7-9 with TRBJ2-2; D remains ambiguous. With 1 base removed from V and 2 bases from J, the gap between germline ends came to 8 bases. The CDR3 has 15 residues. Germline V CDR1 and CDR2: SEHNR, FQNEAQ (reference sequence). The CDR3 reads CASSLVLLNTGELFF. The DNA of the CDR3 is TGTGCCAGCAGCTTAGTCCTATTAAACACCGGGGAGCTGTTTTTT. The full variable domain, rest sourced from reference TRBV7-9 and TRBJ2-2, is DTGVSQNPRHKITKRGQNVTFRCDPISEHNRLYWYRQTLGQGPEFLTYFQNEAQLEKSRLLSDRFSAERPKGSFSTLEIQRTEQGDSAMYLCASSLVLLNTGELFFGEGSRLTVL.

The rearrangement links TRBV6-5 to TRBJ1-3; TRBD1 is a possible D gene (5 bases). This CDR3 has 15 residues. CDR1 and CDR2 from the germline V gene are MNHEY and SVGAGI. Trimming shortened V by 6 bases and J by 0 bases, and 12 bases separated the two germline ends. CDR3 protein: CASSPRGSSGNTIYF. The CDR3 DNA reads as TGTGCCAGCAGCCCCCGGGGGTCCTCTGGAAACACCATATATTTT.

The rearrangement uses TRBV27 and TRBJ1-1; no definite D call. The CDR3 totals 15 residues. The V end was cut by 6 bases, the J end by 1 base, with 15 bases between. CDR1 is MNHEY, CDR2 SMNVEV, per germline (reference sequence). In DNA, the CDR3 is TGTGCCAGCAGATCGGACCAGGTCCAGAACACTGAAGCTTTCTTT. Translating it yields CASRSDQVQNTEAFF.

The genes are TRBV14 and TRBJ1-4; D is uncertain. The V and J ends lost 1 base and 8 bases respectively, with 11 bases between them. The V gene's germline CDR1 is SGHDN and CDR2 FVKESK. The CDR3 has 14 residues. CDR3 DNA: TGTGCCAGCAGCCAAGCCCCCGTGGTGGAAAAACTGTTTTTT. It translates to CASSQAPVVEKLFF.

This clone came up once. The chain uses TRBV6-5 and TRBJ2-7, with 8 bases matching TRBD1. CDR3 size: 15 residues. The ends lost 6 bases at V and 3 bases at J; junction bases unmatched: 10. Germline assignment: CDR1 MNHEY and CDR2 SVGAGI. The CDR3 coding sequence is TGTGCCAGCAGGATAACCAGACAGGGGTTCTACGAGCAGTACTTC. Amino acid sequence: CASRITRQGFYEQYF.

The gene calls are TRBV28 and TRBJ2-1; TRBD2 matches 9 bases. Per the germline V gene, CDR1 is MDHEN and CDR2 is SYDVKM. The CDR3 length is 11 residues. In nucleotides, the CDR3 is TGTGTGGTAGCGGGAGCGATTGAGCAGTTCTTC. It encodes CVVAGAIEQFF.

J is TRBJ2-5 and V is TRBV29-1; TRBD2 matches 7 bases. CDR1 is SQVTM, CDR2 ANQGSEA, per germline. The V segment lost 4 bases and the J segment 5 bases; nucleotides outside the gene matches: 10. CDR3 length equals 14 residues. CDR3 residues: CSVGLAVKRETQYF. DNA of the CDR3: TGCAGCGTTGGGCTAGCGGTAAAACGGGAGACCCAGTACTTC.

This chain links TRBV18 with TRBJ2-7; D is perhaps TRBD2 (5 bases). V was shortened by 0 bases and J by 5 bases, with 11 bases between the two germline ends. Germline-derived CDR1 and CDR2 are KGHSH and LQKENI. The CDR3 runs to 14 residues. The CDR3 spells CASSPPSAEDEQYF. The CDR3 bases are TGTGCCAGCTCACCACCTAGCGCGGAAGACGAGCAGTACTTC.

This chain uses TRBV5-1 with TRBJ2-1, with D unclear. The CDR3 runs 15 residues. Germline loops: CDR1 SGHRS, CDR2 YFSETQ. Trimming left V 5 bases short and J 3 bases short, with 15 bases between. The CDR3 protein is CASSSSLVVYNEQFF. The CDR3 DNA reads TGCGCCAGCAGTAGTAGTCTAGTTGTCTACAATGAGCAGTTCTTC.

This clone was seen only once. This chain's CDR3 is CASSFKGRDTGELFF. As DNA, the CDR3 is TGTGCCAGCAGCTTCAAGGGAAGGGACACCGGGGAGCTGTTTTTT. The gene calls are TRBV7-2 and TRBJ2-2; D gene unclear. The CDR3 totals 15 residues. Between the trimmed V and J ends, which lost 3 bases and 3 bases, there was a span of 11 bases. Germline loops: CDR1 SGHTA, CDR2 FQGNSA.

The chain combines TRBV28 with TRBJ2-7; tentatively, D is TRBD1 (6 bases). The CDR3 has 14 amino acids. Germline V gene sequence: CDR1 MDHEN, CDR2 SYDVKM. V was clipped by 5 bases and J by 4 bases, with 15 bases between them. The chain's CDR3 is CASSDTGHLYEQYF. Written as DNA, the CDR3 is TGTGCCAGCAGTGATACGGGACACCTTTACGAGCAGTACTTC. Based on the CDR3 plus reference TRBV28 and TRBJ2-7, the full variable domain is DVKVTQSSRYLVKRTGEKVFLECVQDMDHENMFWYRQDPGLGLRLIYFSYDVKMKEKGDIPEGYSVSREKKERFSLILESASTNQTSMYLCASSDTGHLYEQYFGPGTRLTVT.

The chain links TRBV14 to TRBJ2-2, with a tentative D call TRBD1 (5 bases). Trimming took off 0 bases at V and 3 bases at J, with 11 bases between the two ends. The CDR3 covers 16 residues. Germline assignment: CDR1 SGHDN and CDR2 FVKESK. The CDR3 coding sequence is TGTGCCAGCAGCCAAGACCCAGGGTCCCACACCGGGGAGCTGTTTTTT. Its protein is CASSQDPGSHTGELFF. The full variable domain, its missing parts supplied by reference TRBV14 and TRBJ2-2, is EAGVTQFPSHSVIEKGQTVTLRCDPISGHDNLYWYRRVMGKEIKFLLHFVKESKQDESGMPNNRFLAERTGGTYSTLKVQPAELEDSGVYFCASSQDPGSHTGELFFGEGSRLTVL.

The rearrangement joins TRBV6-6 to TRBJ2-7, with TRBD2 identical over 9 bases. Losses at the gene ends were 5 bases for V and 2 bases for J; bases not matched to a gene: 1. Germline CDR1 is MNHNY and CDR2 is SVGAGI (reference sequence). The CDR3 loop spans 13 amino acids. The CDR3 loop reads CASSRGRAYEQYF. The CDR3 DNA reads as TGTGCCAGCAGTCGCGGGAGGGCCTACGAGCAGTACTTC.

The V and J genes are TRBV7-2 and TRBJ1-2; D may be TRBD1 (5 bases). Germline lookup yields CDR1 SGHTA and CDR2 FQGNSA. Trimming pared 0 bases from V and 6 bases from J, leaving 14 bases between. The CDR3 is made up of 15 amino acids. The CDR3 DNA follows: TGTGCCAGCAGCTTAGCGCGGAGGGGTCAGGATGGCTACACCTTC. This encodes CASSLARRGQDGYTF.

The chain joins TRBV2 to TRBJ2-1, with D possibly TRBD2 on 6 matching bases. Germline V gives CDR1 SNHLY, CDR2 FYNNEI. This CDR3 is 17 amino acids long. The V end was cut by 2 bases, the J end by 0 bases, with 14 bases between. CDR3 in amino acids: CASSEPKRASSYNEQFF. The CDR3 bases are TGTGCCAGCAGTGAACCCAAGCGGGCGAGCTCCTACAATGAGCAGTTCTTC.

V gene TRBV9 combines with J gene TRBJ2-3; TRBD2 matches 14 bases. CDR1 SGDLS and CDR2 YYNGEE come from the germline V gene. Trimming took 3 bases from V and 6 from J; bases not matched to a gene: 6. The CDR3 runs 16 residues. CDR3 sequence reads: CASSAGLAGGRDTQYF. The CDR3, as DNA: TGTGCCAGCAGCGCTGGACTAGCGGGAGGCCGTGATACGCAGTATTTT. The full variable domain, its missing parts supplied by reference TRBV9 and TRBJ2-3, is DSGVTQTPKHLITATGQRVTLRCSPRSGDLSVYWYQQSLDQGLQFLIQYYNGEERAKGNILERFSAQQFPDLHSELNLSSLELGDSALYFCASSAGLAGGRDTQYFGPGTRLTVL.

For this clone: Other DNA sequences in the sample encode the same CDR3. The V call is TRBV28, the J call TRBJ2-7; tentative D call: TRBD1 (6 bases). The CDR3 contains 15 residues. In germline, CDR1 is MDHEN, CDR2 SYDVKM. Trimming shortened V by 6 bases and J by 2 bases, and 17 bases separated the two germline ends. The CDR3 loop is CASSSPGQVAYEQYF. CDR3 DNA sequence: TGTGCCAGCAGCTCGCCGGGACAAGTTGCCTACGAGCAGTACTTC.